The present T cell receptor (beta chain) was sequenced within a study of T cells in Graves' hyperthyroidism and ophthalmopathy. Study results and limitations: Blood held most thyroid clonotypes expanded above 0.001 frequency.

The CDR3 regions of TCR beta were amplified from RNA transcripts. The HTBI primer set served for first-round RT-PCR of the TCR CDR3. A single record per CDR3 protein comes from TCRdb applying MiXCR to the multiplex PCR reads. The sample yields around 500,000 distinct CDR3 sequences, approximately 22% seen once. CDR1 and CDR2 from the germline V gene are MNHNS and SASEGT. CDR3 length equals 12 residues. Between the trimmed V and J ends, which lost 10 bases and 0 bases, there was a span of 6 bases. This clonotype has only one observation. Antigen unknown. Sequenced input: blood. This clonotype was sampled from a woman between 65 and 79 years old with Graves' ophthalmopathy. The V call is TRBV6-1, the J call TRBJ2-2; D unclear. DNA for the CDR3: TGTGCCACCTACACGAACACCGGGGAGCTGTTTTTT. Translation gives CATYTNTGELFF.